The subject of this entry is one T cell receptor (beta chain). The antigen is undetermined. This sample is drawn from a study of somatic mutations in cytotoxic T cells in rheumatoid arthritis. For the study at large: Selected T-cell populations stained with V beta antibodies were isolated by flow sorting to nearly 100% purity; these included V beta1+ cells subjected to TCRB sequencing.

Study-level findings and limits: The largest CD8+ clone made up over 20% of CD8+ cells in about an eighth of the 65 patients.

How the authors handled the data: In patients, CD8+ clones bigger than 1% rarely had the same sequence as a published virus-specific TCRB. Clones were sequenced by immunoSEQ multiplex PCR, and TCRdb holds only the in-frame ones, with some missing. The DNA gave D and trimming, while V, J and clone size come from that table. Found here are approximately 15,000 clones, about 77% of them singletons; the top ten hold 20% to 25%. CDR3 size: 12 residues. Germline CDR1 and CDR2: SGHAT and FQDESV (reference sequence). The V end lost 6 bases, the J end lost 2 bases, and 7 bases lay between the germline ends. The chain is built from TRBV11-1 and TRBJ2-5; D possibly corresponds to TRBD1 (5 bases). Material: CD8+ T cells sorted from blood. This TCR derives from an adult with rheumatoid arthritis. The chain's CDR3 is CASRTGQETQYF. The CDR3, as DNA: TGTGCCAGCAGAACAGGTCAAGAGACCCAGTACTTC.